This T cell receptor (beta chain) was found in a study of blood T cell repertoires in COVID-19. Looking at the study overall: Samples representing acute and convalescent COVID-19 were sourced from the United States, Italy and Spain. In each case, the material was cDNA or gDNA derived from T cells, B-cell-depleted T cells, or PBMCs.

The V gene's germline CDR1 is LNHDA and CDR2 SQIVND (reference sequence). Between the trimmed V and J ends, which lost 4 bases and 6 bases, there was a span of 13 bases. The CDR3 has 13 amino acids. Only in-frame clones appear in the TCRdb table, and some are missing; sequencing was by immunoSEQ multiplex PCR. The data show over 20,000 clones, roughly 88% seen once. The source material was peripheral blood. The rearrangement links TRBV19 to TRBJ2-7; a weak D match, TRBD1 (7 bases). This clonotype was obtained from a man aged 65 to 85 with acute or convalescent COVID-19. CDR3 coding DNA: TGTGCCAGTAGTACCCAGGGGGGCGCCGAGCAGTACTTC. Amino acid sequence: CASSTQGGAEQYF.